Sequencing of this T cell receptor beta chain was carried out in a study of Ad26.COV2.S vaccination and SARS-CoV-2 variants. Study information: The donor participated in the COV1001 trial, in its Ad26.COV2.S arm.

This CDR3 has 11 residues. V was shortened by 2 bases and J by 7 bases, with 6 bases between the two germline ends. Germline V gene lookup returns CDR1 DFQATT and CDR2 SNEGSKA (reference sequence). Some clones are missing from TCRdb's copy, which holds only in-frame ones; the method was immunoSEQ multiplex PCR. Altogether about 440,000 clones are present, around 88% being singletons, with the ten largest covering around 13%. The treatment denotes: about 20 received Ad26.COV2.S at low or high dose, single or two shots; roughly five received placebo; per-sample allocation not given. Specimen acquisition occurred on day 63 following the initial vaccine or placebo injection.

The chain carries TRBV20-1 and TRBJ2-1; D uncertain. The sequence came from a person between 18 and 60 years old who received the Ad26.COV2.S COVID-19 vaccine or a placebo. The specimen comprised peripheral blood, sampled in a trial of Ad26.COV2.S vaccine versus placebo. CDR3 in DNA: TGCAGTGCTAGAAGGGCGAATGAGCAGTTCTTC. Translating gives CSARRANEQFF.